This is a list of T cell receptor beta chains from one sample in a study of shared T cell receptors in the human thymus. Using immunoSEQ multiplex PCR, the repertoire was profiled, and TCRdb retains in-frame clones only, with some absent. The sample yields some 400,000 clones, 95% seen once. Source material: thymocytes. The receptors originated from a human donor. CDR3s include the opening cysteine and the closing phenylalanine or tryptophan. The order of the fields is D gene, V gene, clone size, CDR3 protein. A D gene is named only where the DNA matches it firmly. Expanded clones get a size class; other rows say once, few or many, or leave the size out.

>-|TRBV5-1|-
CASSLEPPGVEAFF
>TRBD2|TRBV11-2|-
CASSSGLAGETDTQYF
>TRBD1|TRBV10-1|few
CARDGTDYGYTF
>-|TRBV28|few
CASSMSQGGTGELFF
>-|TRBV15|-
CATSWGGSRNTIYF
>-|TRBV5-6|-
CASSWDSYTDGYTF
>TRBD1|TRBV5-6|-
CASSCTGQDGGYTF
>-|TRBV6-5|-
CASSYSGTSNGYTF
>-|TRBV5-8|-
CASSPCESRLCSYNEQFF
>-|TRBV11-2|-
CASGGRTEGQLEKLFF
>-|TRBV29-1|-
CSAQSYHNEQFF
>-|TRBV28|-
CASNPKTDSGELFF
>TRBD1|TRBV27|once
CASSPGQGITGELFF
>-|TRBV2|-
CASSGLNTYEQYF
>-|TRBV23-1|-
CASLSGQETQYF
>TRBD1|TRBV11-2|-
CASRLTGAEQYF
>-|TRBV5-1|-
CASSRRGNSKDEQFF
>-|TRBV6-1|-
CASKSGQYNEKLFF
>TRBD1|TRBV5-1|few
CASSLQGAVQETQYF
>-|TRBV7-9|once
CASDELFF
>-|TRBV9|-
CASSVLSEYGYTF
>-|TRBV9|-
CASSPLRAGIYNEQFF
>TRBD1|TRBV27|-
CASSLGTVLPQVGELFF
>-|TRBV6-1|-
CASRPPGRSGEQYF
>-|TRBV6-5|few
CASSYRGRLYEQYF
>TRBD1|TRBV4-3|-
CASSQDRVGTGNTEAFF
>-|TRBV6-5|-
CASSYGPTSTDTQYF
>-|TRBV29-1|-
CSVAADSSLGADTQYF
>TRBD2|TRBV5-1|-
CASSGGTSGTGVAKNIQYF